One TCR beta chain is described in this entry. Participants, roughly 18 to 100 years old, spanned under 30 US areas. These data come from a study of blood T cell repertoires in COVID-19. In the study overall: Both acute and convalescent COVID-19 samples were obtained from the United States, Italy and Spain. PBMCs, B-cell-depleted T cells, or T cells provided the cDNA or gDNA that made up the material.

Clones were read by immunoSEQ multiplex PCR, and TCRdb kept only the in-frame ones, dropping some. The data show about 280,000 clones, with roughly 87% seen just once and 6% to 6.5% held by the top ten. The germline V gene has CDR1 SGDLS and CDR2 YYNGEE. V lost 4 bases, J lost 4 bases, and 9 bases stayed unmatched. The CDR3 has 17 amino acids. The source of this sequence is a woman in her thirties or forties who had recovered from COVID-19. The specimen sequenced was PBMCs or T cells enriched from blood (not recorded which). V is TRBV9 and J is TRBJ2-5; 14 bases are a match to TRBD2. The CDR3 reads CASSPGLAGVGGETQYF. CDR3 nucleotide sequence: TGTGCCAGCAGCCCGGGACTAGCGGGAGTAGGAGGAGAGACCCAGTACTTC.